The 2 T cell receptor beta chains in this list originate from one sample, sequenced in a study of cytomegalovirus exposure and HLA in healthy donors. It was with 60 Vbeta and 13 Jbeta primers that the PCR ran. TCRdb keeps only in-frame clones here, not all; method: immunoSEQ multiplex PCR. The sample table sets out 120,000 to 150,000 clones. The sequencing input was PBMCs. The origin of the receptors is a man aged 35 to 55 in good health and CMV-seronegative.

This rearrangement joins TRBV7-3 to TRBJ2-5, with 13 bases that match TRBD2. With the DNA end fitting TRBJ2-7 better, the J assignment may be wrong. CDR3 size: 14 residues. CDR1 and CDR2 from the germline V gene are SGHTA and FQGTGA. The CDR3 loop is CASSSGLAGHEQYF. CDR3 bases: TGTGCCAGCAGCTCGGGACTAGCGGGGCACGAGCAGTACTTC.

V usage is TRBV6-1 and J usage is TRBJ2-3, with D unresolved. V was cut by 0 bases and J by 8 bases, with 6 bases left in between. CDR3 size: 12 residues. Germline V gene data show CDR1 as MNHNS and CDR2 as SASEGT. CDR3 sequence reads: CASSEAAPTQYF. In nucleotides, the CDR3 is TGTGCCAGCAGTGAAGCGGCCCCTACGCAGTATTTT.